The 15 T cell receptor beta chains below come from one sample, sequenced in a study of T cells in localized non-small cell lung cancer. The table came from immunoSEQ multiplex PCR; TCRdb's copy has only in-frame clones and leaves some out. The sample shows more than 2,500 clones, 35% to 40% of them seen only once. The sample in question was lung tumor tissue, obtained before any cancer treatment. The source of these receptors is a male donor older than 55 with stage I squamous cell lung carcinoma.

In this sample, this clone is medium-sized. The chain carries TRBV11-3 and TRBJ1-1; TRBD1 aligns across 7 bases. J lost 1 base, V lost 6 bases, and 5 bases had no gene match. Germline CDR1 SGHNT, CDR2 YENEEA. The CDR3 sequence is 14 residues long. Here the CDR3 reads CASRSYRGNTEAFF. CDR3 sequence (DNA): TGTGCCAGCAGGTCTTACAGGGGGAACACTGAAGCTTTCTTT.

This clone turned up a few times. The chain uses TRBV11-3 and TRBJ2-1; 8 bases are shared with TRBD2. Germline trimming cut 4 bases from V and 0 bases from J; bases unmatched to any gene: 5. The CDR3 has 16 amino acids. The germline V gene encodes CDR1 SGHNT and CDR2 YENEEA. CDR3 bases: TGTGCCAGCAGCTCACAGGCGGGAGGCTCCTACAATGAGCAGTTCTTC. Amino acid sequence: CASSSQAGGSYNEQFF.

The chain uses TRBV19 and TRBJ2-4; 9 nucleotides agree with TRBD2. Unmatched junction bases numbered 6, after V lost 7 bases and J lost 5 bases. The germline V gene has CDR1 LNHDA and CDR2 SQIVND (reference sequence). The CDR3 loop spans 14 amino acids. CDR3 sequence (DNA): TGTGCCAGTACCCCGGGACTAGCAGAAAACATTCAGTACTTC. It is translated as CASTPGLAENIQYF.

The CDR3 coding sequence is TGTGCCAGCAGTTATGAGCGTCTCCAAGAGACCCAGTACTTC. It translates to CASSYERLQETQYF. The V and J genes are TRBV6-8 and TRBJ2-5; D remains ambiguous. Trimming removed 3 bases from V and 1 base from J, with 9 bases in between. Germline V lookup: CDR1 MNHGY, CDR2 SAAAGT. This CDR3 contains 14 residues.

This clone was counted between two and nine times. The rearrangement joins TRBV6-8 to TRBJ1-1; D not certain. Germline V gives CDR1 MNHGY, CDR2 SAAAGT. The CDR3 extends over 13 amino acids. Trimming stripped 1 base from V and 8 bases from J, with 11 bases between. This chain's CDR3 is CASSYYGGLEAFF. Written as DNA, the CDR3 is TGTGCCAGCAGTTACTACGGAGGGCTAGAAGCTTTCTTT.

This chain joins TRBV18 and TRBJ1-3, with unresolved D. The ends were cut back, 2 bases at V and 0 bases at J, with 11 bases in the middle. This CDR3 comprises 16 residues. Germline-derived CDR1 and CDR2 are KGHSH and LQKENI. Here the CDR3 DNA reads TGTGCCAGCTCACCAATCCTGGCCGACTCTGGAAACACCATATATTTT. This gives the protein CASSPILADSGNTIYF.

This clone was counted only a few times. V usage is TRBV14 and J usage is TRBJ2-1; 12 nucleotides match TRBD1. Germline CDR1 reads SGHDN; CDR2 reads FVKESK. Trimming cost V 8 bases and J 3 bases; bases outside gene matches: 14. The CDR3 is made up of 18 amino acids. The CDR3 sequence is CASAAHVGTGGFYNEQFF. For the CDR3, the DNA is TGTGCCAGCGCTGCACATGTCGGGACAGGGGGCTTCTACAATGAGCAGTTCTTC.

V is TRBV14 and J is TRBJ2-7; 7 bases agree with TRBD2. J gave up 2 bases and V 3 bases, and 4 bases lay outside the gene matches. This CDR3 is 14 amino acids long. Germline lookup yields CDR1 SGHDN and CDR2 FVKESK. The CDR3: CASSQRGLTYEQYF. CDR3 sequence (DNA): TGTGCCAGCAGCCAGCGGGGGTTAACCTACGAGCAGTACTTC.

This clone was counted a single time. The rearrangement uses TRBV12-5 and TRBJ2-1; 8 positions agree with TRBD2. Germline loops: CDR1 LGHNT, CDR2 FRNRAP. The CDR3 spans 14 residues. V was clipped by 3 bases and J by 3 bases; unmatched bases: 1. CDR3 sequence reads: CASGLGTSYNEQFF. In DNA form, the CDR3 reads TGTGCTAGTGGTTTAGGGACTAGCTACAATGAGCAGTTCTTC.

The V gene is TRBV6-7, the J gene TRBJ1-4; 7 bases are a match to TRBD1. TRBV6-7 is flagged as an ORF with uncertain function. The length of the CDR3 is 16 residues. V lost 5 bases, J lost 7 bases, and 13 bases stayed unmatched. The CDR3 nucleotides are TGTGCCAGCAGTGAACGAGGGACAGATCGAGGTGAAAAACTGTTTTTT. This sequence encodes CASSERGTDRGEKLFF.

The rearrangement uses TRBV28 and TRBJ1-2; possibly TRBD1 for D (5 bases). The germline V gene has CDR1 MDHEN and CDR2 SYDVKM. The CDR3 covers 13 residues. Trimming left V 1 base short and J 6 bases short, with 9 bases between. For the CDR3, the DNA is TGTGCCAGCAGTTTATCGGCAGGGAATGGCTACACCTTC. This sequence encodes CASSLSAGNGYTF.

The chain joins TRBV11-3 to TRBJ2-7; TRBD1 agrees at 9 bases. From germline, CDR1 is SGHNT and CDR2 YENEEA. The trim removed 5 bases at V and 4 bases at J, leaving 12 bases unmatched. This CDR3 contains 16 residues. The CDR3 loop reads CASSQTPGQGLYEQYF. CDR3 coding DNA: TGTGCCAGCAGCCAAACTCCGGGACAGGGTTTGTACGAGCAGTACTTC.

This chain links TRBV11-3 with TRBJ2-5; TRBD1 agrees at 8 bases. The CDR3 spans 14 residues. V lost 4 bases, J lost 3 bases, and 4 bases stayed unmatched. Germline CDR1 SGHNT, CDR2 YENEEA. In DNA form, the CDR3 reads TGTGCCAGCAGCTCTCCGACAGGGGAAGAGACCCAGTACTTC. This sequence encodes CASSSPTGEETQYF.

This clone was observed a handful of times. This chain joins TRBV6-1 and TRBJ2-7, with 7 bases matching TRBD1. Germline V lookup: CDR1 MNHNS, CDR2 SASEGT. The CDR3 consists of 15 residues. The J segment lost 2 bases and the V segment lost 0 bases, leaving 4 bases of the junction unmatched. The CDR3 here is CASSEAYRGAYEQYF. The CDR3 nucleotides are TGTGCCAGCAGTGAAGCGTACAGGGGCGCCTACGAGCAGTACTTC.

The chain has TRBV29-1 and TRBJ2-7; possibly TRBD1 or TRBD2 for D (5 bases each). The CDR3 runs to 13 residues. V lost 1 base and J 6 bases, leaving 13 bases between the germline ends. Per germline, CDR1 SQVTM and CDR2 ANQGSEA. CDR3 in amino acids: CSVEGGRQGEQYF. The CDR3 DNA reads TGCAGCGTTGAAGGGGGACGGCAAGGCGAGCAGTACTTC.